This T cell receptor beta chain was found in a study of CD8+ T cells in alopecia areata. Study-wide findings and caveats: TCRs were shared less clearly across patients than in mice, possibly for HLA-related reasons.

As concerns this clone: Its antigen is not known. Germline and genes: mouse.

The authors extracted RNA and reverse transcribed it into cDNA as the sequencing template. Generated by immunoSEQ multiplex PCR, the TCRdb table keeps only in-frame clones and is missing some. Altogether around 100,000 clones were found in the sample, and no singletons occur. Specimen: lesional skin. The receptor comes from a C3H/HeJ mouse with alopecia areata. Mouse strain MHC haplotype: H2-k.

Incomplete CDR3 DNA: TGTGCAAGCAGCCGGGACATCTATGCT. It specifies CASSRDIYA. The complete CDR3 sequence is CASSRDIYAEQFF. The J gene is TRBJ2-1, the V gene TRBV16, with D perhaps matching TRBD1 (6 bases). The CDR3 extends 4 residues past the end of the read, so its final part is completed from the germline J gene. The V gene lost 5 bases and the J gene lost 3 bases, with 8 bases spanning the gap. This CDR3 region has 13 residues. CDR1 SGHSA and CDR2 FRNQAP come from the germline V gene.